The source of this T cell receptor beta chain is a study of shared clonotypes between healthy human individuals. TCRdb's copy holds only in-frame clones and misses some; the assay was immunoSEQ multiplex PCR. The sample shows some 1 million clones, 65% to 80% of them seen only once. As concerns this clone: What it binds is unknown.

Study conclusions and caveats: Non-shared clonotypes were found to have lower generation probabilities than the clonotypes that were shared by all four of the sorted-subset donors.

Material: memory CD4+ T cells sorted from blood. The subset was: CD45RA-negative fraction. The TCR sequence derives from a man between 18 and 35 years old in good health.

The CDR3 region is CASSYTGVSSYEQYF. CDR3 in DNA: TGTGCCAGCAGTTACACAGGGGTTTCCTCCTACGAGCAGTACTTC. The chain carries TRBV6-5 and TRBJ2-7, with 7 nucleotides matching TRBD1. This CDR3 has 15 amino acids. Germline CDR1 and CDR2: MNHEY and SVGAGI. Trimming cost V 2 bases and J 0 bases; bases outside gene matches: 4.